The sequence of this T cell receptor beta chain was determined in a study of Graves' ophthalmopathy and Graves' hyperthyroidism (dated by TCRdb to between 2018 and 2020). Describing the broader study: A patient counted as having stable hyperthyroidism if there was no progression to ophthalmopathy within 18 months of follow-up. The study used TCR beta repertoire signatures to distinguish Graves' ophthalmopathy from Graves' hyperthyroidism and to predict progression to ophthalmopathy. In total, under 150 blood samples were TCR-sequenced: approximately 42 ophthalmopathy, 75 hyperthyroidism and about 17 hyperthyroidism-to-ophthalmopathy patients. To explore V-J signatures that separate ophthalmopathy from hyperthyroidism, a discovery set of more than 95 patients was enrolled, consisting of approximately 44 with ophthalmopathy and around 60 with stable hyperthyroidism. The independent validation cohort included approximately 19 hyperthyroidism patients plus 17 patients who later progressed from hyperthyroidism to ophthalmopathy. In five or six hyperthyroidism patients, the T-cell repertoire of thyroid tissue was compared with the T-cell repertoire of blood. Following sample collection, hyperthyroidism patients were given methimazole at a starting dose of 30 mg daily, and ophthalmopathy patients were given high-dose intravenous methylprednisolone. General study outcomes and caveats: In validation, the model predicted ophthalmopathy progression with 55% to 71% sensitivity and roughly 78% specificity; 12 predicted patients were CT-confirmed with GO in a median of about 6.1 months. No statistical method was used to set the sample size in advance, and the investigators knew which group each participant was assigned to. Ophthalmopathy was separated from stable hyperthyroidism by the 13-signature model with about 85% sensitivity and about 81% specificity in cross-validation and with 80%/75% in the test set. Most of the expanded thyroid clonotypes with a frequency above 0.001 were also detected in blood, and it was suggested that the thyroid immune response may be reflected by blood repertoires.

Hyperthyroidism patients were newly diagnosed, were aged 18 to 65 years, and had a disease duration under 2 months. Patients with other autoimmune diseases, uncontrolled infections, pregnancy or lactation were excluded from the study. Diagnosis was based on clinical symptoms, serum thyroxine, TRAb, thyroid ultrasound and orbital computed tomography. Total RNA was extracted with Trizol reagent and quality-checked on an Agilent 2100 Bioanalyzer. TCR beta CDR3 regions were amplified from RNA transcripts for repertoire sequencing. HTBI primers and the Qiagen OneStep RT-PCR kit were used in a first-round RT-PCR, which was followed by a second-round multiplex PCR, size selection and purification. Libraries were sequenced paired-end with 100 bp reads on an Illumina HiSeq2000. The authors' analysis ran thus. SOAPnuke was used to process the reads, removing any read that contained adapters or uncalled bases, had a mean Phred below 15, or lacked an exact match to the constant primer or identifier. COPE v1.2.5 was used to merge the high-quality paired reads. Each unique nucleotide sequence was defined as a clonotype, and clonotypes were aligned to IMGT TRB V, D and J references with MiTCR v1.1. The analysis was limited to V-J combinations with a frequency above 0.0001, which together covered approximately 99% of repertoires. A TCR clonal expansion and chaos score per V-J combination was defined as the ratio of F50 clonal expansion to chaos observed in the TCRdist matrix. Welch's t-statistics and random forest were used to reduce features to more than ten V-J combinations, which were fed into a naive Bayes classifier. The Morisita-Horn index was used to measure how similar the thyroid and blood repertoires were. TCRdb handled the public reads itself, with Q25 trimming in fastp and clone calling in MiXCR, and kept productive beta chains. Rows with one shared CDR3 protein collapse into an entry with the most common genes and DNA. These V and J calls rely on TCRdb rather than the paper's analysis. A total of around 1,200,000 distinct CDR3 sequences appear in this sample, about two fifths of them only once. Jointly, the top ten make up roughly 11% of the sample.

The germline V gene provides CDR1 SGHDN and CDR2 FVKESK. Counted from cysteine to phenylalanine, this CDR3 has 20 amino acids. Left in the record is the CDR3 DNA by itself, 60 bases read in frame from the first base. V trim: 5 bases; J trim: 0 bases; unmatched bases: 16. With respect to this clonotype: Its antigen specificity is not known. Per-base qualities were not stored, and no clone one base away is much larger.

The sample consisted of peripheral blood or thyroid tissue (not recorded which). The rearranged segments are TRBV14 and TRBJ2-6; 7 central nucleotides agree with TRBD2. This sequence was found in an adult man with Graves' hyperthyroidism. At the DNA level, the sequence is TGTGCCAGCAGCGATACGGCGGGGGAGTTTGGGGACTCTGGGGCCAACGTCCTGACTTTC. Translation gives CASSDTAGEFGDSGANVLTF.